The 23 T cell receptor beta chains listed next were all sequenced from one sample in a study of T-cell reconstitution after alpha-beta-depleted transplantation in children. Preparing the TCRbeta library involved the use of unique molecular identifiers. MiXCR, applied by TCRdb to the PCR reads, yields one record per CDR3 protein. The sample contains 450,000 to 550,000 distinct CDR3 sequences, 10% to 12% of which appear only once. The sequences come from PBMCs, mostly from graft donor cells, collected 180 days after TCRalphabeta/CD19-depleted stem cell transplant. The receptors come from a female patient aged 2 to 10 who had a stem cell transplant for aplastic anemia, so the T cells may come from the graft donor.

The chain employs TRBV7-9 and TRBJ2-1; D not resolved. V was cut by 2 bases and J by 5 bases, with 16 bases left in between. Germline V gene sequence: CDR1 SEHNR, CDR2 FQNEAQ (reference sequence). There are 16 residues in the CDR3. The CDR3 coding sequence is TGTGCCAGCAGCTTATCCAGCAGAGAGAGAAACAATGAGCAGTTCTTC. This gives the protein CASSLSSRERNNEQFF.

This clonotype appeared a few times. This chain uses TRBV11-2 with TRBJ2-5; D possibly corresponds to TRBD1 (5 bases). Germline V gives CDR1 SGHAT, CDR2 FQNNGV. The CDR3 has 15 amino acids. V was trimmed by 4 bases and J by 4 bases, leaving 16 bases between them. The CDR3 DNA sequence: TGTGCCAGCAGCTATTCAGGGTTTACTCTAGAGACCCAGTACTTC. Translating it yields CASSYSGFTLETQYF.

This chain's CDR3 is CASSQDSLQLFF. CDR3 nucleotide sequence: TGTGCCAGCAGCCAGGACAGTCTACAGCTGTTTTTT. The V and J genes are TRBV5-4 and TRBJ2-2, with D possibly TRBD1 on 6 matching bases. Trimming stripped 4 bases from V and 12 bases from J, with 13 bases between. CDR3 length: 12 residues. Germline V gives CDR1 SGHNT, CDR2 YYREEE (reference sequence).

This clonotype was found a few times. The CDR3 DNA is TGTGCCACCAGTGGAGGGGCCAATGAGCAGTTCTTC. Its translation: CATSGGANEQFF. V and J are TRBV24-1 and TRBJ2-1, with D possibly being TRBD1 or TRBD2 (5 bases each). Germline lookup yields CDR1 KGHDR and CDR2 SFDVKD. CDR3 length equals 12 residues. Trimming took off 5 bases at V and 6 bases at J, with 7 bases between the two ends.

CDR3 sequence: CASSLAQSSPLHF. In DNA, the CDR3 is TGTGCCAGCAGTTTGGCCCAAAGTTCACCCCTCCACTTT. The V call is TRBV28, the J call TRBJ1-6; no reliable D call. V shed 3 bases and J shed 9 bases, with 9 bases lying between them. CDR3 size: 13 residues. Germline CDR1 is MDHEN and CDR2 is SYDVKM.

CDR3 DNA sequence: TGTGCCAGCAGTTTACTCGGGGCGAACACTGAAGCTTTCTTT. Its protein is CASSLLGANTEAFF. This chain joins TRBV28 and TRBJ1-1; TRBD1 is a possible D gene (5 bases). Trimming removed 2 bases from V and 1 base from J, with 8 bases in between. Germline V gives CDR1 MDHEN, CDR2 SYDVKM. The CDR3 extends over 14 amino acids. Full variable domain (outside the CDR3, taken from reference TRBV28 and TRBJ1-1): DVKVTQSSRYLVKRTGEKVFLECVQDMDHENMFWYRQDPGLGLRLIYFSYDVKMKEKGDIPEGYSVSREKKERFSLILESASTNQTSMYLCASSLLGANTEAFFGQGTRLTVV.

The genes are TRBV4-3 and TRBJ2-1; 10 positions agree with TRBD2. Trimming at V came to 4 bases and at J to 4 bases, leaving 7 bases not matched to a gene. Germline CDR1 reads LGHNA; CDR2 reads YSLEER. The CDR3 has 16 residues. For the CDR3, the DNA is TGCGCCAGCAGCCCTGCTAGCGGGAGTTGGTACAATGAGCAGTTCTTC. Protein: CASSPASGSWYNEQFF.

A few counts support this clonotype. The chain has TRBV12-3 or TRBV12-4 and TRBJ2-1; D might be TRBD1 (5 bases). V was clipped by 3 bases and J by 4 bases, with 16 bases between them. There are 16 residues in the CDR3. The CDR3 bases are TGTGCCAGCAGTTTTAAGGTGTTAGCAGGGTACAATGAGCAGTTCTTC. This translates into CASSFKVLAGYNEQFF.

This clonotype has at least ten counts. The rearrangement links TRBV15 to TRBJ2-3; D gene uncertain. This CDR3 comprises 14 residues. Germline assignment: CDR1 LNHNV and CDR2 YYDKDF (reference sequence). Between the trimmed V and J ends, which lost 8 bases and 1 base, there was a span of 13 bases. DNA for the CDR3: TGTGCCACCTCGGTCGGGCTCGGCACAGATACGCAGTATTTT. Its protein product is CATSVGLGTDTQYF.

Only a few counts were recorded for this clonotype. The chain links TRBV13 to TRBJ2-7; 8 positions match TRBD1. The V gene end was trimmed by 5 bases and the J gene end by 2 bases; junction bases not matched to a gene: 8. This CDR3 has 15 residues. The germline CDR1 and CDR2 sequences are PRHDT and FYEKMQ (reference sequence). CDR3 DNA sequence: TGTGCCAGCAGCCTGGGGACAGGTGGAGCCTACGAGCAGTACGTC. This gives the protein CASSLGTGGAYEQYV.

V usage is TRBV25-1 and J usage is TRBJ2-7; no definite D call. There are 13 residues in the CDR3. V lost 1 base to trimming and J lost 0 bases, with 4 bases between them. The germline gives CDR1 MGHDK, CDR2 SYGVNS. This CDR3 is CASSESGSYEQYF. CDR3 bases: TGTGCCAGCAGTGAATCCGGCTCCTACGAGCAGTACTTC.

This chain uses TRBV20-1 with TRBJ1-1; D perhaps matches TRBD1 (6 bases). The CDR3 covers 13 residues. Germline CDR1 DFQATT, CDR2 SNEGSKA (reference sequence). V was clipped by 6 bases and J by 4 bases, with 15 bases between them. DNA of the CDR3: TGCAGTGCGACAGGCCGGCGGTCCACTGAAGCTTTCTTT. Protein product: CSATGRRSTEAFF.

This clonotype occurred many times. The rearrangement links TRBV12-3 or TRBV12-4 to TRBJ2-3; TRBD1 is a possible D gene (5 bases). This CDR3 is 12 amino acids long. Between the trimmed V and J ends, which lost 6 bases and 4 bases, there was a span of 8 bases. CDR3 nucleotide sequence: TGTGCCAGCAGATCAGGGTCAGATACGCAGTATTTT. Its translation: CASRSGSDTQYF.

This clonotype turned up a few times. The gene calls are TRBV5-1 and TRBJ2-7, with D perhaps TRBD1 (5 bases). The CDR3 is made up of 13 amino acids. Germline CDR1 is SGHRS and CDR2 is YFSETQ. V was cut by 2 bases and J by 5 bases, with 11 bases left in between. CDR3 loop: CASSFTGPDEQYV. CDR3 sequence (DNA): TGCGCCAGCAGCTTCACAGGTCCTGACGAGCAGTACGTC.

Many counts were recorded for this clonotype. This chain connects TRBV29-1 to TRBJ2-3; D may correspond to TRBD1 or TRBD2 (5 bases each). The CDR3 has 14 residues. In germline, CDR1 is SQVTM, CDR2 ANQGSEA. V lost 5 bases and J lost 0, with 12 bases in between. The CDR3 reads CSVPHRRSTDTQYF. For the CDR3, the DNA is TGCAGCGTTCCCCACAGGAGGAGCACAGATACGCAGTATTTT.

J is TRBJ1-2 and V is TRBV14; D may be TRBD1 (5 bases). Germline lookup yields CDR1 SGHDN and CDR2 FVKESK. V was cut by 3 bases and J by 8 bases, with 13 bases left in between. The CDR3 extends over 13 amino acids. CDR3 in amino acids: CASSQIQGRGYTF. CDR3 DNA sequence: TGTGCCAGCAGCCAGATTCAGGGCCGGGGCTACACCTTC.

The CDR3 DNA follows: TGCAGTGCTCCCTCCCAGGGGGCGCGAACAGATACGCAGTATTTT. Its translation is CSAPSQGARTDTQYF. The chain combines TRBV20-1 with TRBJ2-3; 8 bases are a match to TRBD1. CDR1 and CDR2 from the germline V gene are DFQATT and SNEGSKA (reference sequence). This CDR3 has 15 residues. Trimming removed 5 bases from V and 3 bases from J; junction bases left unmatched: 10.

The chain links TRBV6-1 to TRBJ1-2; 8 nucleotides match TRBD1. This CDR3 is 15 amino acids long. The V gene's germline CDR1 is MNHNS and CDR2 SASEGT. V lost 6 bases and J lost 4; bases outside the gene matches: 10. CDR3 DNA: TGTGCCAGCAGCCCCGTTCAGGGGGCGACCTATGGCTACACCTTC. Translated: CASSPVQGATYGYTF.

Many counts were recorded for this clonotype. This chain links TRBV29-1 with TRBJ2-2; D tentatively reads TRBD1 or TRBD2 (5 bases each). Trimming took 7 bases from V and 0 from J, leaving 21 bases between them. The CDR3 totals 17 residues. Per the germline V gene, CDR1 is SQVTM and CDR2 is ANQGSEA. The CDR3 loop is CSARVNVVTTNTGELFF. In DNA, the CDR3 is TGCAGCGCCAGGGTGAATGTCGTGACTACGAACACCGGGGAGCTGTTTTTT.

The sample holds a few counts of this clonotype. V is TRBV6-2 or TRBV6-3 and J is TRBJ2-1; D tentatively reads TRBD1 or TRBD2 (5 bases each). The germline V and J ends were trimmed by 2 bases and 4 bases, with 12 bases remaining between them. In germline, CDR1 is MNHEY, CDR2 SVGEGT. The CDR3 length is 15 residues. The CDR3 sequence: CASSYGPGRYNEQFF. DNA for the CDR3: TGTGCCAGCAGTTACGGTCCAGGGAGATACAATGAGCAGTTCTTC.

This clonotype turned up a few times. The chain has TRBV20-1 and TRBJ1-6; D call uncertain. From germline, CDR1 is DFQATT and CDR2 SNEGSKA (reference sequence). V was trimmed by 0 bases and J by 8 bases, leaving 20 bases between them. The CDR3 is made up of 17 amino acids. The CDR3 loop reads CSARDATRVGRDSPLHF. The CDR3 nucleotides are TGCAGTGCTAGAGATGCGACACGGGTTGGTCGGGATTCACCCCTCCACTTT.

V is TRBV6-6 and J is TRBJ1-2; unclear D gene. Trimming cost V 6 bases and J 5 bases, with 10 bases left between them. The CDR3 consists of 12 residues. Per germline, CDR1 MNHNY and CDR2 SVGAGI (reference sequence). This CDR3 reads CASRDLNYGYTF. DNA for the CDR3: TGTGCCAGCAGGGACCTGAATTATGGCTACACCTTC.

This clonotype has at least ten counts. CDR3 amino acids: CASSPRTGVTNTEAFF. CDR3 nucleotides: TGTGCCAGCAGCCCACGGACAGGAGTAACGAACACTGAAGCTTTCTTT. The chain couples TRBV7-2 to TRBJ1-1; 7 bases align to TRBD1. CDR1 SGHTA and CDR2 FQGNSA come from the germline V gene. The CDR3 is made up of 16 amino acids. After removal of 5 bases from V and 1 base from J, the junction contained 10 bases not matched to a gene.